This note documents a single TCR beta chain sequence. This sample is part of a study of CD8+CD57+ T cells in acquired aplastic anemia. Flow cytometry had shown expanded CD8+CD57+ cells in the patients chosen for sequencing. CDR1 and CDR2 (germline): SGHTA, FQGNSA. The CDR3 runs to 17 residues. V was clipped by 5 bases and J by 0 bases; unmatched bases: 9. The template for TCR beta VDJ and CDR3 sequence profiling was genomic DNA. TCRdb fed the reads into MiXCR, producing one record per CDR3 protein. The repertoire holds some 150,000 distinct CDR3 sequences, over 70% seen once, with about 50% in the top ten.

V gene TRBV7-2 combines with J gene TRBJ1-3; 8 nucleotides match TRBD1. The receptor comes from a human donor with aplastic anemia. Sequencing input: sorted CD4+, CD8+, or CD8+CD57+ T cells (not recorded which) from PBMCs. Here the CDR3 reads CASSRLRTGNSGNTIYF. CDR3 nucleotide sequence: TGTGCCAGCAGCCGCCTCCGGACAGGGAACTCTGGAAACACCATATATTTT.